This T cell receptor (beta chain) was profiled in a study of T-cell memory formation after mild COVID-19. This clonotype was picked up a small number of times. Via MiXCR, TCRdb re-called the 5' RACE reads, giving one row per CDR3 protein. The sample yields under 350,000 distinct CDR3 sequences, roughly 15% seen once. Sequenced: PBMCs or a T cell subset sorted from them (not recorded which). The clonotype originates from a young man who had mild COVID-19 (a few samples of this study predate the infection). Cell type and time point are not known.

In DNA form, the CDR3 reads TGCGCCAGCAGCCCAGTTTTCTCTGGGGCCAACGTCCTGACTTTC. Translating it yields CASSPVFSGANVLTF. The chain couples TRBV5-1 to TRBJ2-6; D uncertain. The germline gives CDR1 SGHRS, CDR2 YFSETQ. The CDR3 spans 15 residues. V lost 4 bases and J lost 0, with 8 bases in between.